This TCR beta chain was found in a study of blood T cells in healthy people across ages. V shed 4 bases, J shed 1 base, and the junction held 9 bases outside the gene matches. There are 17 residues in the CDR3. Germline CDR1 LGHNA, CDR2 YSLEER. The second PCR ran 7 to 11 cycles with a sample-barcoded 5' primer and J-beta primers. The yield of each sample was at least 3 million CDR3-containing paired-end reads. One entry per CDR3 protein results from TCRdb running MiXCR on the 5' RACE reads. The sample consists of over 600,000 distinct CDR3 sequences, 56% of them appearing once. The specimen was blood. V is TRBV4-3 and J is TRBJ2-3; 9 positions match TRBD2. The receptor's source is a man aged 35-49 years in good health. The CDR3 loop reads CASSPQPAGGRTDTQYF. In DNA form, the CDR3 reads TGCGCCAGCAGCCCTCAGCCGGCGGGAGGGCGCACAGATACGCAGTATTTT.